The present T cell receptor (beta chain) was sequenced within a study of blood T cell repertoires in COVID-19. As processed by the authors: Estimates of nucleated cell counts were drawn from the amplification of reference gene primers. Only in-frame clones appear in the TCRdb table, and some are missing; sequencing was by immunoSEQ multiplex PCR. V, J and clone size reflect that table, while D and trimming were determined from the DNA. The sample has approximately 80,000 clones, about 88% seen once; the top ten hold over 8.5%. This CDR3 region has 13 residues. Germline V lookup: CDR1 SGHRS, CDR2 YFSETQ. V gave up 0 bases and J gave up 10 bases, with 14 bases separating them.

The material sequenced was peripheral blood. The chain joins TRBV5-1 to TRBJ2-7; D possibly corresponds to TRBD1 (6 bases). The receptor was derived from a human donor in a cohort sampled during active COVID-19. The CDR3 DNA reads TGCGCCAGCAGCTTGGGGGGGCTATCGGACCAGTACTTC. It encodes CASSLGGLSDQYF.